The clone carrying this T cell receptor (beta chain) was seen just once. These data belong to a study of blood T cell repertoires in COVID-19. Germline V lookup: CDR1 SNHLY, CDR2 FYNNEI. V was pared by 6 bases and J by 7 bases, with 6 bases of the junction left unmatched. This CDR3 contains 13 residues. It was during active infection that Seattle patients were enrolled and then longitudinally followed. Per the authors' pipeline: Amplification from reference gene primers served as the basis for estimated nucleated cell counts. The repertoire was sequenced with immunoSEQ multiplex PCR; TCRdb's copy has only in-frame clones and lacks some. The D gene and trimming were derived from the DNA, and the V and J assignments and clone size from that table. The data contain 350,000 or so clones, more than 70% of them seen just once; the ten biggest clones take up more than 9%.

Sequencing used peripheral blood. The chain carries TRBV2 and TRBJ1-1; 9 nucleotides align to TRBD1. This clonotype was sampled from a woman aged 25 to 39 with COVID-19, enrolled during active disease. CDR3 sequence reads: CASRRGQGSEAFF. The CDR3 bases are TGTGCCAGCAGGAGAGGACAGGGGAGTGAAGCTTTCTTT.